This T cell receptor beta chain was documented in a study of cytomegalovirus exposure and HLA in healthy donors. General study results and limits: As a later analysis showed, a missense DCLRE1C variant was linked to trimming of TCR beta V- and J-genes. The authors later found TCR association rates varying by HLA locus, with DRB1 most and HLA-C fewest. TCR beta sequences numbering more than 15,000 were associated with HLA alleles at 0.05 false discovery rate in a later analysis.

A remark on this clone: No antigen is known for it.

60 Vbeta and 13 Jbeta primers were used in PCR. TCRdb keeps only in-frame clones here, not all; method: immunoSEQ multiplex PCR. Altogether over 150,000 clones are present, 60% to 80% being singletons, with the ten largest covering 3.7%. This CDR3 is built from 14 residues. Germline CDR1 SGDLS, CDR2 YYNGEE. V lost 4 bases and J 0 bases, leaving 10 bases between the germline ends. Sequencing used PBMCs. The sequence came from a man aged 25 to 45 in good health and CMV-seropositive. V and J are TRBV9 and TRBJ1-1; no clear D gene. CDR3 DNA: TGTGCCAGCAGCCCGAACCCTATGAACACTGAAGCTTTCTTT. Residues: CASSPNPMNTEAFF.